This is a list of T cell receptor beta chains from one sample in a study of CD8 T cells in Susac syndrome. A single record per CDR3 protein comes from TCRdb applying MiXCR to the immunoSEQ multiplex PCR reads. The sample records 180,000 or so distinct CDR3 sequences, over 85% being singletons. Material: CD4+ T cells from PBMCs. The receptors come from a human donor in good health. The CDR3 runs from the conserved cysteine through the conserved F or W.

V gene: TRBV30
CDR3 length: 14
J gene: TRBJ1-6
CDR3 protein: CAYLPDSYNSPLHF

V gene: TRBV7-8
CDR3 length: 17
J gene: TRBJ2-2
CDR3 protein: CASSLIRDRGFTGELFF

V gene: TRBV11-3
CDR3 length: 11
J gene: TRBJ1-1
CDR3 protein: CASRRSTEAFF

V gene: TRBV3-1
CDR3 length: 13
J gene: TRBJ1-1
CDR3 protein: CASSQGGASGAFF

V gene: TRBV5-1
CDR3 length: 15
J gene: TRBJ1-1
CDR3 protein: CASSLVGGQNTEAFF

V gene: TRBV29-1
CDR3 length: 13
J gene: TRBJ1-1
CDR3 protein: CSVASGGPTEAFF

V gene: TRBV7-9
CDR3 length: 15
J gene: TRBJ2-4
CDR3 protein: CASSRDWTDKNIQYF

V gene: TRBV3-1
CDR3 length: 14
J gene: TRBJ2-7
CDR3 protein: CASSPRGISYEQYF

V gene: TRBV7-9
CDR3 length: 14
J gene: TRBJ1-2
CDR3 protein: CASSLGDGNYGYTF

V gene: TRBV24-1
CDR3 length: 12
J gene: TRBJ2-2
CDR3 protein: CATSAGRGELFF

V gene: TRBV7-2
CDR3 length: 13
J gene: TRBJ1-6
CDR3 protein: CASRLRDTSPLHF

V gene: TRBV3-1
CDR3 length: 14
J gene: TRBJ2-3
CDR3 protein: CASSLPERGRTQYF

V gene: TRBV28
CDR3 length: 13
J gene: TRBJ2-7
CDR3 protein: CASSSSVPYEQYF

V gene: TRBV2
CDR3 length: 14
J gene: TRBJ1-5
CDR3 protein: CASSGGQGAQPQHF

V gene: TRBV7-9
CDR3 length: 15
J gene: TRBJ1-2
CDR3 protein: CASIHDRADLSGYTF

V gene: TRBV20-1
CDR3 length: 12
J gene: TRBJ2-5
CDR3 protein: CSAPPRAETQYF

V gene: TRBV27
CDR3 length: 15
J gene: TRBJ2-2
CDR3 protein: CASSLERGHTGELFF

V gene: TRBV15
CDR3 length: 16
J gene: TRBJ2-1
CDR3 protein: CATSRDRGPRINEQFF

V gene: TRBV29-1
CDR3 length: 13
J gene: TRBJ2-7
CDR3 protein: CSVVAALTYEQYF

V gene: TRBV29-1
CDR3 length: 15
J gene: TRBJ2-3
CDR3 protein: CSVEGTSGGADTQYF

V gene: TRBV4-3
CDR3 length: 16
J gene: TRBJ2-3
CDR3 protein: CASSQDKRGGTDTQYF

V gene: TRBV29-1
CDR3 length: 15
J gene: TRBJ2-3
CDR3 protein: CSVGASGSSTDTQYF

V gene: TRBV6-2/TRBV6-3
CDR3 length: 13
J gene: TRBJ1-4
CDR3 protein: CASSYDGPEKLFF

V gene: TRBV5-4
CDR3 length: 12
J gene: TRBJ2-7
CDR3 protein: CASSRDIYEQYF

V gene: TRBV29-1
CDR3 length: 12
J gene: TRBJ2-4
CDR3 protein: CSVVGGRNIQYF

V gene: TRBV7-2
CDR3 length: 14
J gene: TRBJ2-5
CDR3 protein: CASSRRTGQETQYF

V gene: TRBV7-9
CDR3 length: 14
J gene: TRBJ2-7
CDR3 protein: CASSPQIKAYEQYF